What follows is one T cell receptor beta chain and its context. This entry is derived from a study of blood T cell repertoires in COVID-19. Under the authors' procedure: Amplification of reference gene primers provided the estimated nucleated cell counts. Sequenced by immunoSEQ multiplex PCR; TCRdb stores in-frame clones only, minus some. Clone size and the V and J calls come from that table; the DNA yielded D and trimming. Here the sample spans 310,000 or so clones, roughly 87% being singletons. Trimming removed 3 bases from V and 7 bases from J, with 14 bases in between. Per the germline V gene, CDR1 is SGDLS and CDR2 is YYNGEE. The CDR3 sequence is 14 residues long.

The sample taken for sequencing was PBMCs or T cells enriched from blood (not recorded which). The sequence came from a young woman who had recovered from COVID-19. V and J are TRBV9 and TRBJ2-4, with D maybe TRBD2 (6 bases). The CDR3: CASSAGAGRNIQYF. The CDR3 bases are TGTGCCAGCAGCGCCGGAGCAGGGAGGAACATTCAGTACTTC.